This entry lists 18 T cell receptor beta chains sequenced from one sample in a study of blood T cells in healthy people across ages. Through a sample-barcoded 5' primer and a J-beta primer mix, a second PCR was run for 7 to 11 cycles. MiXCR was run by TCRdb on the 5' RACE reads, yielding one entry per CDR3 protein. This table holds 2 million or so distinct CDR3 sequences, about 50% found once. What was sequenced was blood. The source of these receptors is a woman in her forties in good health.

To note about this clonotype: This sequence may be a read error, since a much larger clone differs from it by one base. The genes are TRBV6-5 and TRBJ2-1; 10 nucleotides agree with TRBD1. This CDR3 contains 15 residues. V trimming: 5 bases; J trimming: 3 bases; junction bases outside the gene matches: 4. CDR1 and CDR2 from the germline V gene are MNHEY and SVGAGI. The CDR3 is CASSATGGYYNEQFF. The CDR3 DNA follows: TGTGCCAGCAGTGCGACAGGGGGCTACTACAATGAGCAGTTCTTC.

The rearrangement joins TRBV12-3 or TRBV12-4 to TRBJ2-1, with 10 nucleotides matching TRBD1. CDR3 size: 11 residues. Losses at the gene ends were 7 bases for V and 15 bases for J; bases not matched to a gene: 6. The CDR3 coding sequence is TGTGCCAGCACCTTGGGGACAGGGGTGTTCTTC. Encoded protein: CASTLGTGVFF.

This clonotype was observed a few times. CDR3 sequence (DNA): TGCAGTGCTAGAGATTTTCCAGGGTCAGGCTCCTACGAGCAGTACTTC. Protein product: CSARDFPGSGSYEQYF. V gene TRBV20-1 combines with J gene TRBJ2-7; possible D gene TRBD1, 5 bases. V was pared by 0 bases and J by 0 bases, with 15 bases between. The CDR3 extends over 16 amino acids. Germline CDR1 is DFQATT and CDR2 is SNEGSKA (reference sequence).

A word on this clonotype: A much larger clone is a single base away; this may be a read error. The chain carries TRBV29-1 and TRBJ2-7; possibly TRBD1 for D (6 bases). Trimming pared 4 bases from V and 10 bases from J, leaving 17 bases between. This CDR3 contains 12 residues. The V gene's germline CDR1 is SQVTM and CDR2 ANQGSEA. The DNA for the CDR3 is TGCAGCGTTGGCGGCAGGGGAGAGAACCAGTACTTC. It specifies CSVGGRGENQYF.

This clonotype was observed at least ten times. The chain uses TRBV4-3 and TRBJ2-5; 12 nucleotides match TRBD2. The trim removed 6 bases at V and 5 bases at J, leaving 7 bases unmatched. Per germline, CDR1 LGHNA and CDR2 YSLEER. The CDR3 has 15 amino acids. The CDR3 DNA reads as TGCGCCAGCAGTTCCCTAGCGGGGGGGCATGAGACCCAGTACTTC. This codes for CASSSLAGGHETQYF.

The rearrangement uses TRBV28 and TRBJ2-7; 10 nucleotides align to TRBD2. Germline V lookup: CDR1 MDHEN, CDR2 SYDVKM. The CDR3 has 15 amino acids. With 2 bases clipped from V and 7 bases from J, the junction kept 8 bases outside the gene matches. Here the CDR3 DNA reads TGTGCCAGCAGTTTAGGGACTAGCGATCGCAATGAGCAGTACTTC. Encoded protein: CASSLGTSDRNEQYF.

The genes are TRBV27 and TRBJ1-6, with no clear D. V was pared by 8 bases and J by 10 bases, with 15 bases between. This CDR3 has 13 amino acids. Germline V gene lookup returns CDR1 MNHEY and CDR2 SMNVEV (reference sequence). CDR3 region: CASGLRGSSPLHF. In DNA, the CDR3 is TGTGCCAGCGGATTAAGAGGATCCTCACCCCTCCACTTT.

This sequence joins TRBV5-1 and TRBJ1-4, with D unresolved. V lost 4 bases and J lost 0, with 10 bases in between. This CDR3 spans 15 amino acids. The germline CDR1 and CDR2 sequences are SGHRS and YFSETQ. CDR3 loop: CASSSRTATNEKLFF. In nucleotides, the CDR3 is TGCGCCAGCAGCAGTCGGACGGCAACTAATGAAAAACTGTTTTTT.

This clonotype has a handful of counts. The V and J genes are TRBV12-3 or TRBV12-4 and TRBJ2-5, with TRBD2 identical over 8 bases. The CDR3 runs 18 residues. V trimming: 6 bases; J trimming: 0 bases; junction bases outside the gene matches: 15. The CDR3 reads CASSLAHRGGKYQETQYF. The DNA for the CDR3 is TGTGCCAGCAGCCTCGCGCACCGCGGGGGGAAGTACCAAGAGACCCAGTACTTC.

This chain joins TRBV6-5 and TRBJ2-5; D gene ambiguous. CDR1 and CDR2 (germline): MNHEY, SVGAGI. This CDR3 is 15 amino acids long. V was trimmed by 2 bases and J by 0 bases, leaving 10 bases between them. DNA for the CDR3: TGTGCCAGCAGTTACGTGGACGGGTACCAAGAGACCCAGTACTTC. Translating it yields CASSYVDGYQETQYF.

The V call is TRBV5-6, the J call TRBJ2-3; 8 positions match TRBD2. V gave up 4 bases and J gave up 7 bases; unmatched junction bases: 8. Germline V lookup: CDR1 SGHDT, CDR2 YYEEEE. The CDR3 length is 14 residues. DNA of the CDR3: TGTGCCAGCAGCACGGGACTAGATGTAAATACGCAGTATTTT. Its translation is CASSTGLDVNTQYF.

This clonotype was detected only a few times. J is TRBJ2-1 and V is TRBV6-2 or TRBV6-3; possibly TRBD1 or TRBD2 for D (5 bases each). Germline assignment: CDR1 MNHEY and CDR2 SVGEGT. The CDR3 has 14 amino acids. V lost 8 bases and J 5 bases, leaving 16 bases between the germline ends. In nucleotides, the CDR3 is TGTGCCAGCGCTAGGGACGGGGCGAACAATGAGCAGTTCTTC. Protein: CASARDGANNEQFF.

The CDR3 region is CASSLGGRRLQETQYF. CDR3 bases: TGTGCCAGCAGTTTAGGGGGTAGGAGGCTCCAAGAGACCCAGTACTTC. The gene calls are TRBV28 and TRBJ2-5; D could derive from TRBD1 or TRBD2 (5 bases each). The CDR3 length is 16 residues. Germline CDR1 MDHEN, CDR2 SYDVKM. Trimming shortened V by 2 bases and J by 1 base, and 14 bases separated the two germline ends. The full variable domain, rest sourced from reference TRBV28 and TRBJ2-5, is DVKVTQSSRYLVKRTGEKVFLECVQDMDHENMFWYRQDPGLGLRLIYFSYDVKMKEKGDIPEGYSVSREKKERFSLILESASTNQTSMYLCASSLGGRRLQETQYFGPGTRLLVL.

The table lists this clonotype with a few counts. The chain has TRBV7-2 and TRBJ1-5; no clear D. CDR3 length equals 15 residues. Trimming removed 1 base at V and 0 bases at J, with 7 bases between. The germline V gene has CDR1 SGHTA and CDR2 FQGNSA. CDR3 DNA sequence: TGTGCCAGCAGCTTAGACGGGGTTAGCAATCAGCCCCAGCATTTT. It yields the protein CASSLDGVSNQPQHF.

The CDR3 DNA follows: TGTGCCAGCAGTGAGCCCGACAGGGGAGGTGAAAAACTGTTTTTT. This encodes CASSEPDRGGEKLFF. The rearrangement links TRBV25-1 to TRBJ1-4; 8 bases match TRBD1. Germline loops: CDR1 MGHDK, CDR2 SYGVNS. CDR3 length: 15 amino acids. Trimming removed 3 bases from V and 7 bases from J; junction bases left unmatched: 7.

CDR3 residues: CASSLNTAGGLQETQYF. CDR3 DNA sequence: TGTGCCAGCAGCCTCAACACCGCGGGGGGCCTCCAAGAGACCCAGTACTTC. The chain employs TRBV9 and TRBJ2-5, with TRBD2 identical over 8 bases. The junction had 12 bases not matched to a gene; V was cut back by 4 bases and J by 1 base. This CDR3 region has 17 residues. The V gene's germline CDR1 is SGDLS and CDR2 YYNGEE.

This clonotype has only a few counts. This sequence joins TRBV12-3 or TRBV12-4 and TRBJ2-3; 9 bases align to TRBD1. V dropped 4 bases and J dropped 4; count of bases not matched to a gene: 6. This CDR3 is built from 15 residues. CDR3 protein: CASSWDRERADTQYF. DNA for the CDR3: TGTGCCAGCAGTTGGGACAGGGAAAGGGCAGATACGCAGTATTTT.

This clonotype was seen many times. This chain joins TRBV20-1 and TRBJ2-1, with 9 positions matching TRBD2. CDR3 length: 17 residues. Germline CDR1 reads DFQATT; CDR2 reads SNEGSKA (reference sequence). V shed 3 bases and J 5 bases; nucleotides not matched to a gene: 14. The DNA for the CDR3 is TGCAGTGCTAGCTGGGGTAGCGGGGGCCGAAATGACAATGAGCAGTTCTTC. This sequence encodes CSASWGSGGRNDNEQFF.